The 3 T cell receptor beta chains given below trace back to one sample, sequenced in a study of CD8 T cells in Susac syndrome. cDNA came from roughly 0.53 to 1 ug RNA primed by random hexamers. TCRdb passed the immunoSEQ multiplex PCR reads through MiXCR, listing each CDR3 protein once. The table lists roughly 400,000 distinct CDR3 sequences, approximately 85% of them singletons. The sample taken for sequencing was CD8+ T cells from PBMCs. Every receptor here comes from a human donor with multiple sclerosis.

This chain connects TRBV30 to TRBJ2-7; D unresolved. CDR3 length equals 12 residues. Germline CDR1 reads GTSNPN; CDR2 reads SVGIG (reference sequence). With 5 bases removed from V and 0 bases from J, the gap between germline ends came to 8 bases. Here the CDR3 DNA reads TGTGCCTGGGTCGGAAGCTCCTACGAGCAGTACTTC. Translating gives CAWVGSSYEQYF.

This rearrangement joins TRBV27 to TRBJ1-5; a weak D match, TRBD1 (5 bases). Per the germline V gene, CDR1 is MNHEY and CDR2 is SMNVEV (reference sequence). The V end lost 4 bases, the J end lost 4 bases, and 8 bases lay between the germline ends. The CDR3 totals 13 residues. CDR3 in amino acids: CASSWGGNQPQHF. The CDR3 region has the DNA TGTGCCAGCAGTTGGGGGGGTAATCAGCCCCAGCATTTT.

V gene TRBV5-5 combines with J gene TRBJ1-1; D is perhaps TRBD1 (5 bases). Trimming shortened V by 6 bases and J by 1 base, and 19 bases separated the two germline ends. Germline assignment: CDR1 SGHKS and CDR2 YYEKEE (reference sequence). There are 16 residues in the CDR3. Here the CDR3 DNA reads TGTGCCAGCACCCTAATACTGCAGGGTCGGAACACTGAAGCTTTCTTT. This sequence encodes CASTLILQGRNTEAFF. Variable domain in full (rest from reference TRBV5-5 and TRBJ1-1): DAGVTQSPTHLIKTRGQQVTLRCSPISGHKSVSWYQQVLGQGPQFIFQYYEKEERGRGNFPDRFSARQFPNYSSELNVNALLLGDSALYLCASTLILQGRNTEAFFGQGTRLTVV.